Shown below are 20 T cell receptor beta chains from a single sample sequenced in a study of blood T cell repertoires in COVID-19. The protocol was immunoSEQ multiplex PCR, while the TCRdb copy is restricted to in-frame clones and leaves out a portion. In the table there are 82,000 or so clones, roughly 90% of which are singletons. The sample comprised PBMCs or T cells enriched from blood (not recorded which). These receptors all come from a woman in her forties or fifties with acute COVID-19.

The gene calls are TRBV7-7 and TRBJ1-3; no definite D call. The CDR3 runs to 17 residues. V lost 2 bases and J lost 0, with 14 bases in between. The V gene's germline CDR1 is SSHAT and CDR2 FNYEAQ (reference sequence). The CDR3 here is CASSLLGSPSSGNTIYF. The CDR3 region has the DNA TGTGCCAGCAGCTTACTGGGCAGTCCTTCCTCTGGAAACACCATATATTTT. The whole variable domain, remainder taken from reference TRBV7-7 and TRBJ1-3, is GAGVSQSPRYKVTKRGQDVTLRCDPISSHATLYWYQQALGQGPEFLTYFNYEAQPDKSGLPSDRFSAERPEGSISTLTIQRTEQRDSAMYRCASSLLGSPSSGNTIYFGEGSWLTVV.

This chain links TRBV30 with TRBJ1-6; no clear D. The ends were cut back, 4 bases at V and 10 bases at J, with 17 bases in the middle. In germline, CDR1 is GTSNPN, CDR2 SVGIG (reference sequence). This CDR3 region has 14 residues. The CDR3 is CAWNIGRGGSPLHF. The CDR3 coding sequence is TGTGCCTGGAATATAGGGCGGGGTGGGTCACCCCTCCACTTT.

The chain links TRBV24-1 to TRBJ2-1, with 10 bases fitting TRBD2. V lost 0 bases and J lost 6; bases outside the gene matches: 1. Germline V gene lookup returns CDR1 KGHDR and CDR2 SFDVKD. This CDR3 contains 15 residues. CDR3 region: CATSDLASGGNEQFF. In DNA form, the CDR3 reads TGTGCCACCAGTGATTTGGCTAGCGGGGGCAATGAGCAGTTCTTC.

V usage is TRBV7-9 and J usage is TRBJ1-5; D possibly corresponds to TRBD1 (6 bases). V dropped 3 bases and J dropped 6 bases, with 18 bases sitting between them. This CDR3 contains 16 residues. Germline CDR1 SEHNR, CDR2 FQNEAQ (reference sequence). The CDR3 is CASSFLGVRGVQPQHF. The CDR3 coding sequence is TGTGCCAGCAGCTTCCTTGGGGTCAGGGGAGTTCAGCCCCAGCATTTT.

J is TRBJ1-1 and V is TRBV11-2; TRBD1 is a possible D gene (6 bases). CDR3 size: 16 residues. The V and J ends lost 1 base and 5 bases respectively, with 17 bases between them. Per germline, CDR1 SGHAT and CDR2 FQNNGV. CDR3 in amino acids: CASSLAAGAPNTEAFF. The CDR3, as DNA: TGTGCCAGCAGCTTAGCGGCGGGGGCGCCGAATACTGAAGCTTTCTTT.

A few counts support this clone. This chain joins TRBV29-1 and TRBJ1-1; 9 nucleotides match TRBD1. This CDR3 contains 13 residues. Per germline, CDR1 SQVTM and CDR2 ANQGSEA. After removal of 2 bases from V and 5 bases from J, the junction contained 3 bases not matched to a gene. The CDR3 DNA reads TGCAGCGTTGAAAAGGACAGGGGTACTGAAGCTTTCTTT. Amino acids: CSVEKDRGTEAFF. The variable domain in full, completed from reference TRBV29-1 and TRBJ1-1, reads SAVISQKPSRDICQRGTSLTIQCQVDSQVTMMFWYRQQPGQSLTLIATANQGSEATYESGFVIDKFPISRPNLTFSTLTVSNMSPEDSSIYLCSVEKDRGTEAFFGQGTRLTVV.

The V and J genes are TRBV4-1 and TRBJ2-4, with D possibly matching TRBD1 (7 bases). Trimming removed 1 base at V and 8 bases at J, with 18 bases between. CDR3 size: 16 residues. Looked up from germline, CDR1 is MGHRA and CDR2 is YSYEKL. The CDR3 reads CASSQGNRGRRDIQYF. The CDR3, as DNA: TGCGCCAGCAGCCAAGGGAACAGGGGTAGGAGGGACATTCAGTACTTC.

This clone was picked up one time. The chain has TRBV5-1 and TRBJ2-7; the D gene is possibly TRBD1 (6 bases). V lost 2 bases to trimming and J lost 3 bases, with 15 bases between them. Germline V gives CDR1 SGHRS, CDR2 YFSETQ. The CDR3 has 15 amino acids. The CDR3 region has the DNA TGCGCCAGCAGCTTCATCGCAGGGGATATCTACGAGCAGTACTTC. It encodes CASSFIAGDIYEQYF.

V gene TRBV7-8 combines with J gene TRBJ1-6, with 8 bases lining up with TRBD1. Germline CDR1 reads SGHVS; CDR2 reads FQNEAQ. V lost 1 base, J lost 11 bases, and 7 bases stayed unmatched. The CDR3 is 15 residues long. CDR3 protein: CASSLDRTGLAPLHF. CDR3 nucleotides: TGTGCCAGCAGCTTAGATAGGACAGGGTTGGCACCCCTCCACTTT. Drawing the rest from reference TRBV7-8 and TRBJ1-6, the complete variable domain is GAGVSQSPRYKVAKRGQDVALRCDPISGHVSLFWYQQALGQGPEFLTYFQNEAQLDKSGLPSDRFFAERPEGSVSTLKIQRTQQEDSAVYLCASSLDRTGLAPLHFGNGTRLTVT.

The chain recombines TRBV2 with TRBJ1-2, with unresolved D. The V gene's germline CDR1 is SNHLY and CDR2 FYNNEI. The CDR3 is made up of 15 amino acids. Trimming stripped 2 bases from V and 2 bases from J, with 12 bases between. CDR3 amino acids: CASSETRVVNYGYTF. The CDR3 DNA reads TGTGCCAGCAGTGAAACCCGGGTCGTAAACTATGGCTACACCTTC.

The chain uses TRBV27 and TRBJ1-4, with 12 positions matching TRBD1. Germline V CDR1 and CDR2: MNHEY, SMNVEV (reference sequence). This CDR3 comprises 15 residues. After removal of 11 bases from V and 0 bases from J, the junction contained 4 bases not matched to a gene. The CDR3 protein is CAGGTGGSTNEKLFF. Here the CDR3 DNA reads TGTGCCGGGGGGACAGGGGGCTCAACTAATGAAAAACTGTTTTTT.

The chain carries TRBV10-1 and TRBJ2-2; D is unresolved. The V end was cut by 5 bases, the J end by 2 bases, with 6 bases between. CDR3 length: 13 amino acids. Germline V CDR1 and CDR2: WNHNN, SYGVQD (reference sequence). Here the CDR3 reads CASSSLNTGELFF. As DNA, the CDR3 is TGCGCCAGCAGTTCCCTTAACACCGGGGAGCTGTTTTTT.

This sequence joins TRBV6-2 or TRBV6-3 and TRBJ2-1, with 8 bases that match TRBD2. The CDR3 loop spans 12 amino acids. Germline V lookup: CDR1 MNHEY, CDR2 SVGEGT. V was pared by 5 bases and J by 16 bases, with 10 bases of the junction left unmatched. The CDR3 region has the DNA TGTGCCAGCAGTACCCGGAGCGGGAGTCATTTCTTC. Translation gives CASSTRSGSHFF.

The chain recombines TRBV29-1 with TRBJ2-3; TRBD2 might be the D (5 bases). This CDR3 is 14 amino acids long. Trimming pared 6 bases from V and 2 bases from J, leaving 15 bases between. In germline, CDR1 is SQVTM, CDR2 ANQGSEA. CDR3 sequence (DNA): TGCAGCGTCCCGGGAACGTCAAACACAGATACGCAGTATTTT. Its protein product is CSVPGTSNTDTQYF.

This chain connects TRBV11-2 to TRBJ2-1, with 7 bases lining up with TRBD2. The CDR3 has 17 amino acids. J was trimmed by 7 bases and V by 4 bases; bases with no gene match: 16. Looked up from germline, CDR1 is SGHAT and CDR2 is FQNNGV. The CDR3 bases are TGTGCCAGCAGCTCCGACCTATTGGCGGGAGTGGGGAATGAGCAGTTCTTC. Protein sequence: CASSSDLLAGVGNEQFF.

Here the CDR3 reads CASSQAGGTEAFF. CDR3 sequence (DNA): TGTGCCAGCAGCCAAGCCGGGGGGACTGAAGCTTTCTTT. V and J are TRBV3-1 (or the pseudogene TRBV3-2) and TRBJ1-1; D perhaps matches TRBD1 (5 bases). The germline V gene has CDR1 LGHDT and CDR2 YNNKEL (reference sequence). V dropped 1 base and J dropped 5 bases, with 8 bases sitting between them. This CDR3 has 13 residues.

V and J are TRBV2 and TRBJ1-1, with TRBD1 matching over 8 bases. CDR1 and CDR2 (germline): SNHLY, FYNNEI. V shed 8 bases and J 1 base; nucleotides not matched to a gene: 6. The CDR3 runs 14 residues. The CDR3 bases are TGTGCCAGCCATACAGGGGGTGAGAACACTGAAGCTTTCTTT. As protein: CASHTGGENTEAFF.

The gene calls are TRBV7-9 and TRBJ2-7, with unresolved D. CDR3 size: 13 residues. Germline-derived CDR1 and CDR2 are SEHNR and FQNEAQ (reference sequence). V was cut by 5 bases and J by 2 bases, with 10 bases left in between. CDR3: CASSLPRAYEQYF. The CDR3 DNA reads TGTGCCAGCAGCCTACCCCGAGCCTACGAGCAGTACTTC.

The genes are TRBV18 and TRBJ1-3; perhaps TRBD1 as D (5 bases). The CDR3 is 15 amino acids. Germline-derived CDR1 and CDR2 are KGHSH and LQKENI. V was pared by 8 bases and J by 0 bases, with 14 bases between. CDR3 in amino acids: CASTLEGSSGNTIYF. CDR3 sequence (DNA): TGTGCCAGCACCCTGGAGGGGAGCTCTGGAAACACCATATATTTT.

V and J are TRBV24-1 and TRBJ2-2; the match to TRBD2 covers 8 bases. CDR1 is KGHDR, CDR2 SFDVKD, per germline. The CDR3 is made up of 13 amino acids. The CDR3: CGRTQRERGELFF. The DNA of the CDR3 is TGTGGCCGGACTCAGCGGGAGAGGGGGGAGCTGTTTTTT.